This T cell receptor beta chain is drawn from a study of cytomegalovirus exposure and HLA in healthy donors. With 60 Vbeta and 13 Jbeta primers, the PCR was carried out. Data came from immunoSEQ multiplex PCR; TCRdb stores just in-frame clones and leaves some out. The repertoire table contains 110,000 to 150,000 clones. The sample consisted of PBMCs. The TCR comes from a male donor in good health and CMV-seronegative.

CDR3 sequence reads: CASSLGTNRANNYGYTF. The CDR3 coding sequence is TGCGCCAGCAGCTTAGGGACGAACAGGGCCAATAACTATGGCTACACCTTC. The chain uses TRBV5-1 and TRBJ1-2; weak D call: TRBD1 (6 bases). The V end was cut by 2 bases, the J end by 1 base, with 18 bases between. The CDR3 loop spans 17 amino acids. Germline CDR1 and CDR2: SGHRS and YFSETQ.